This T cell receptor (beta chain) appears in the sequencing data of a study of blood T cell repertoires in COVID-19. In the original workflow: Amplification of reference gene primers provided the estimated nucleated cell counts. The repertoire was sequenced with immunoSEQ multiplex PCR; TCRdb's copy has only in-frame clones and lacks some. The DNA gave D and trimming, while V, J and clone size come from that table. The repertoire holds roughly 360,000 clones, about four fifths seen once, with 5.1% in the top ten. Participants, 18 to 89 years old, spanned some 23 US areas. Cohort 3 recovered donors had two negative PCRs, clearance, or symptom resolution. CDR1 and CDR2 from the germline V gene are LNHDA and SQIVND (reference sequence). This CDR3 region has 16 residues. J lost 0 bases, V lost 3 bases, and 5 bases had no gene match.

The origin of this receptor is a woman aged 50 to 60 who had recovered from COVID-19. The chain uses TRBV19 and TRBJ2-1, with 7 bases matching TRBD2. The source material was PBMCs or T cells enriched from blood (not recorded which). The CDR3 is CASSIRGLRSYNEQFF. DNA of the CDR3: TGTGCCAGTAGTATTAGGGGACTACGCTCCTACAATGAGCAGTTCTTC.